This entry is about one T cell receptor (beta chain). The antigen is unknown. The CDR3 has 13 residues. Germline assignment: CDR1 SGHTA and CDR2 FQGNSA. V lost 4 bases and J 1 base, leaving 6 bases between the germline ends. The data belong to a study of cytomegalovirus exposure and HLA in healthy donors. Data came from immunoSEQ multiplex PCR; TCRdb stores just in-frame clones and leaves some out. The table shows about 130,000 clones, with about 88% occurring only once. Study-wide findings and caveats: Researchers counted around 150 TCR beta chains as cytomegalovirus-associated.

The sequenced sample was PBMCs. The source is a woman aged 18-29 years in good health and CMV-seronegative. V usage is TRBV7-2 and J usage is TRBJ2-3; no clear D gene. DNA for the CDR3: TGTGCCAGCAGCTCGGCGGGCACAGATACGCAGTATTTT. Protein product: CASSSAGTDTQYF.